This T cell receptor (beta chain) was observed in a study of blood T cells in healthy people across ages. Regarding the study as a whole: Any conclusive comparison of naive versus antigen-experienced cells was prevented by using unsorted PBMCs. TCR beta diversity, measured per million T cells, fell in a roughly linear way with age.

With each sample, at least 5 micrograms of total RNA were extracted. Comment on this clonotype: What it binds is unknown.

The CDR3 has 12 amino acids. J gave up 11 bases and V 7 bases, and 9 bases lay outside the gene matches. Germline CDR1 reads MNHNY; CDR2 reads SVGAGI (reference sequence). Alongside a J-beta primer mix, a sample-barcoded 5' primer served in a second PCR lasting about 7 to 12 cycles. TCRdb redid the calling of the 5' RACE reads with MiXCR, one entry per CDR3 protein. The sample lists 800,000 or so distinct CDR3 sequences, roughly 60% occurring once. Sample: blood. The TCR comes from a man aged 25 to 45 in good health. This rearrangement joins TRBV6-6 to TRBJ2-3; 7 bases map to TRBD2. This chain's CDR3 is CASIGAGMVQYF. DNA of the CDR3: TGTGCCAGCATCGGAGCGGGGATGGTGCAGTATTTT.